This T cell receptor beta chain came from a study of Graves' ophthalmopathy and Graves' hyperthyroidism. With respect to this clonotype: The junction departs from germline at one end; a sequencing error may be responsible.

Uncontrolled infections, pregnancy, lactation or other autoimmune diseases led to patient exclusion. As the template, RNA transcripts were used to amplify TCR beta CDR3 regions. HTBI-primed first-round RT-PCR preceded second-round multiplex PCR. A single record per CDR3 protein comes from TCRdb applying MiXCR to the multiplex PCR reads. The repertoire includes 600,000 to 650,000 distinct CDR3 sequences, 20% to 25% of them detected once, and around 6.5% sits in the top ten. CDR3 length: 15 residues. Germline CDR1 SQVTM, CDR2 ANQGSEA. The chain couples TRBV29-1 to TRBJ1-1; no reliable D call. Material: peripheral blood. The receptor comes from a woman between 18 and 29 years old with stable Graves' hyperthyroidism. Some clones in this sample may be carry-over from other donors' samples. The CDR3 coding sequence is TGCAGCGGCGTAATGGTTAGGGTTGCGAACACTGAAGCCTTCTTT. Its protein product is CSGVMVRVANTEAFF.